This is a list of T cell receptor beta chains from one sample in a study of control samples from healthy donors and cancer patients. Some clones are missing from TCRdb's copy, which holds only in-frame ones; the method was immunoSEQ multiplex PCR. In the table there are around 74,000 clones, approximately 92% of which are singletons. The source material was blood. These receptors were obtained from a woman aged 60-75 years in good health. Both conserved end residues are part of each CDR3. The order of the fields is V gene, D gene, clone size, J gene, CDR3 protein, CDR3 DNA. D genes are given only for firm matches. Clone size is stated in some rows and not others, as once, few, many or a class when expanded.

v_gene: TRBV9
d_gene: TRBD2
abundance: NA
j_gene: TRBJ2-3
CDR3aa: CASSWSGASTDTQYF
CDR3nt: TGTGCCAGCAGCTGGAGCGGGGCAAGCACAGATACGCAGTATTTT

v_gene: TRBV18
d_gene: TRBD1
abundance: NA
j_gene: TRBJ1-4
CDR3aa: CASSTTAGGIEKLFF
CDR3nt: TGTGCCAGCTCAACCACCGCAGGGGGTATTGAAAAACTGTTTTTT

v_gene: TRBV4-1
d_gene: TRBD1
abundance: NA
j_gene: TRBJ2-2
CDR3aa: CASSQYTGAPNTGELFF
CDR3nt: TGCGCCAGCAGCCAATATACAGGGGCCCCGAACACCGGGGAGCTGTTTTTT

v_gene: TRBV5-4
d_gene: NA
abundance: NA
j_gene: TRBJ2-5
CDR3aa: CASSLASRETQYF
CDR3nt: TGTGCCAGCAGCTTGGCCAGTAGAGAGACCCAGTACTTC

v_gene: TRBV6-2/TRBV6-3
d_gene: NA
abundance: NA
j_gene: TRBJ2-1
CDR3aa: CASSYSVGREQFF
CDR3nt: TGTGCCAGCAGTTACTCGGTGGGGCGAGAGCAGTTCTTC

v_gene: TRBV29-1
d_gene: NA
abundance: NA
j_gene: TRBJ2-3
CDR3aa: CSVEPTSLRTDTQYF
CDR3nt: TGCAGCGTTGAGCCTACTAGCTTAAGGACAGATACGCAGTATTTT

v_gene: TRBV6-5
d_gene: TRBD1
abundance: NA
j_gene: TRBJ1-2
CDR3aa: CASSSPGTDYGYTF
CDR3nt: TGTGCCAGCAGTTCCCCCGGGACAGACTATGGCTACACCTTC

v_gene: TRBV19
d_gene: TRBD2
abundance: NA
j_gene: TRBJ2-5
CDR3aa: CARIGTSGCQETQYF
CDR3nt: TGTGCCAGAATCGGGACTAGCGGTTGCCAAGAGACCCAGTACTTC

v_gene: TRBV19
d_gene: NA
abundance: NA
j_gene: TRBJ1-2
CDR3aa: CASSIGRSDYGYTF
CDR3nt: TGTGCCAGTAGTATTGGGAGGAGCGACTATGGCTACACCTTC

v_gene: TRBV6-6
d_gene: NA
abundance: NA
j_gene: TRBJ1-5
CDR3aa: CASSYGDSVQPQHF
CDR3nt: TGTGCCAGCAGTTATGGGGATTCCGTCCAGCCCCAGCATTTT

v_gene: TRBV2
d_gene: TRBD1
abundance: NA
j_gene: TRBJ1-1
CDR3aa: CASRQGQGSWEAFF
CDR3nt: TGTGCCAGCAGGCAAGGACAGGGGTCATGGGAAGCTTTCTTT

v_gene: TRBV6-5
d_gene: TRBD2
abundance: NA
j_gene: TRBJ2-7
CDR3aa: CASRRTSGYEQYF
CDR3nt: TGTGCCAGCAGAAGGACTAGCGGTTACGAGCAGTACTTC

v_gene: TRBV5-1
d_gene: NA
abundance: NA
j_gene: TRBJ2-2
CDR3aa: CASSFRTIDTGELFF
CDR3nt: TGCGCCAGCAGCTTTCGGACTATCGACACCGGGGAGCTGTTTTTT

v_gene: TRBV6-2/TRBV6-3
d_gene: NA
abundance: NA
j_gene: TRBJ1-2
CDR3aa: CASSRGQRNYGYTF
CDR3nt: TGTGCCAGCAGTCGGGGACAACGGAACTATGGCTACACCTTC

v_gene: TRBV4-1
d_gene: TRBD2
abundance: NA
j_gene: TRBJ2-7
CDR3aa: CASSQVREGPSYEQYF
CDR3nt: TGCGCCAGCAGCCAAGTGCGGGAGGGCCCTTCCTACGAGCAGTACTTC

v_gene: TRBV18
d_gene: TRBD2
abundance: NA
j_gene: TRBJ2-1
CDR3aa: CASSLLAGAYNEQFF
CDR3nt: TGTGCCAGCTCACTATTAGCGGGAGCCTACAATGAGCAGTTCTTC

v_gene: TRBV10-1
d_gene: TRBD2
abundance: NA
j_gene: TRBJ2-3
CDR3aa: CASSRGLAGATDTQYF
CDR3nt: TGCGCCAGCAGCCGGGGACTAGCGGGAGCCACAGATACGCAGTATTTT

v_gene: TRBV12-2
d_gene: NA
abundance: NA
j_gene: TRBJ2-1
CDR3aa: CASRLAGLLYNEQFF
CDR3nt: TGTGCAAGTCGCTTAGCGGGACTCCTATACAATGAGCAGTTCTTC

v_gene: TRBV30
d_gene: TRBD1
abundance: NA
j_gene: TRBJ1-1
CDR3aa: CAWSVYGQGARGHAAFF
CDR3nt: TGTGCCTGGAGTGTATACGGCCAGGGGGCGCGAGGGCACGCAGCTTTCTTT

v_gene: TRBV15
d_gene: TRBD2
abundance: NA
j_gene: TRBJ2-2
CDR3aa: CATSRDLASGSPGELFF
CDR3nt: TGTGCCACCAGCAGAGATTTGGCTAGCGGGTCCCCCGGGGAGCTGTTTTTT

v_gene: TRBV19
d_gene: NA
abundance: NA
j_gene: TRBJ1-1
CDR3aa: CASSIQGRNTEAFF
CDR3nt: TGTGCCAGTAGTATACAGGGTCGGAACACTGAAGCTTTCTTT

v_gene: TRBV3-1/TRBV3-2
d_gene: TRBD2
abundance: few
j_gene: TRBJ2-7
CDR3aa: CASSQAGASPEQYF
CDR3nt: TGTGCCAGCAGCCAGGCGGGAGCATCGCCCGAGCAGTACTTC

v_gene: TRBV10-3
d_gene: NA
abundance: NA
j_gene: TRBJ1-5
CDR3aa: CAISERSQEQQHF
CDR3nt: TGTGCCATCAGTGAGAGGTCCCAGGAACAACAGCATTTT

v_gene: TRBV28
d_gene: TRBD1
abundance: NA
j_gene: TRBJ1-2
CDR3aa: CASSFGQDNGYTF
CDR3nt: TGTGCCAGCAGTTTTGGACAGGACAATGGCTACACCTTC

v_gene: TRBV19
d_gene: TRBD2
abundance: NA
j_gene: TRBJ2-3
CDR3aa: CASSTRLAGATDTQYF
CDR3nt: TGTGCCAGTAGTACCCGACTAGCGGGAGCGACAGATACGCAGTATTTT

v_gene: TRBV5-1
d_gene: NA
abundance: NA
j_gene: TRBJ2-7
CDR3aa: CASSLEGTEQYF
CDR3nt: TGCGCCAGCAGCTTGGAGGGGACCGAGCAGTACTTC

v_gene: TRBV5-6
d_gene: TRBD1
abundance: once
j_gene: TRBJ1-2
CDR3aa: CASSLRRTGNSYGYTF
CDR3nt: TGTGCCAGCAGCTTACGAAGGACAGGGAACTCCTATGGCTACACCTTC

v_gene: TRBV5-4
d_gene: TRBD2
abundance: NA
j_gene: TRBJ2-3
CDR3aa: CASSPAASGRDGDTQYF
CDR3nt: TGTGCCAGCAGCCCAGCTGCTAGCGGGAGGGATGGAGATACGCAGTATTTT

v_gene: TRBV9
d_gene: NA
abundance: NA
j_gene: TRBJ1-1
CDR3aa: CASSVAATALNPEAFF
CDR3nt: TGTGCCAGCAGCGTAGCGGCGACGGCCCTCAACCCTGAAGCTTTCTTT

v_gene: TRBV28
d_gene: NA
abundance: NA
j_gene: TRBJ1-1
CDR3aa: CASSLSGGMNTEAFF
CDR3nt: TGTGCCAGCAGTTTATCTGGCGGCATGAACACTGAAGCTTTCTTT

v_gene: TRBV7-9
d_gene: TRBD1
abundance: NA
j_gene: TRBJ1-2
CDR3aa: CASSLARRQGDGYTF
CDR3nt: TGTGCCAGCAGCTTAGCGCGACGACAGGGGGATGGCTACACCTTC

v_gene: TRBV7-2
d_gene: TRBD2
abundance: NA
j_gene: TRBJ2-5
CDR3aa: CASSSQTSGQETQYF
CDR3nt: TGTGCCAGCAGCTCCCAGACTAGCGGCCAAGAGACCCAGTACTTC

v_gene: TRBV28
d_gene: NA
abundance: NA
j_gene: TRBJ2-1
CDR3aa: CASITPGPGRNEQFF
CDR3nt: TGTGCCAGCATTACACCGGGCCCAGGACGCAATGAGCAGTTCTTC

v_gene: TRBV19
d_gene: TRBD1
abundance: NA
j_gene: TRBJ2-5
CDR3aa: CASSRAGGLQETQYF
CDR3nt: TGTGCCAGTAGTAGGGCAGGGGGCCTCCAAGAGACCCAGTACTTC

v_gene: TRBV14
d_gene: TRBD1
abundance: NA
j_gene: TRBJ1-4
CDR3aa: CASSQVSGQGGGEKLFF
CDR3nt: TGTGCCAGCAGCCAAGTATCCGGACAGGGAGGGGGTGAAAAACTGTTTTTT

v_gene: TRBV5-1
d_gene: TRBD2
abundance: NA
j_gene: TRBJ2-3
CDR3aa: CASTRGGRSTDTQYF
CDR3nt: TGCGCCAGCACCCGGGGGGGCAGGAGCACAGATACGCAGTATTTT

v_gene: TRBV4-2
d_gene: TRBD1
abundance: NA
j_gene: TRBJ1-6
CDR3aa: CASSQGGTGGDSPLHF
CDR3nt: TGTGCCAGCAGCCAAGGAGGGACAGGGGGGGACTCACCCCTCCACTTT